This entry lists 10 T cell receptor beta chains sequenced from one sample in a study of chemoradiotherapy in HPV16-positive cancers. Generated by immunoSEQ multiplex PCR, the TCRdb table keeps only in-frame clones and is missing some. The sample holds some 27,000 clones, around 94% seen once. Sequenced material: blood, taken from a patient who underwent chemoradiotherapy. These receptors came from a human donor with HPV-associated anogenital cancer.

The rearrangement links TRBV28 to TRBJ1-4; 9 bases map to TRBD1. Trimming at V came to 5 bases and at J to 11 bases, leaving 24 bases not matched to a gene. Germline V lookup: CDR1 MDHEN, CDR2 SYDVKM. This CDR3 comprises 19 residues. For the CDR3, the DNA is TGTGCCAGCAGTCCCGGGACAGGGTATTTCCACGGCTCGGACTGGAAACTGTTTTTT. This sequence encodes CASSPGTGYFHGSDWKLFF.

Here the CDR3 reads CATSASGELFF. For the CDR3, the DNA is TGTGCCACCAGCGCCTCCGGGGAGCTGTTTTTT. The genes are TRBV6-4 and TRBJ2-2; D uncertain. CDR1 and CDR2 (germline): MRHNA, SNTAGT. The CDR3 consists of 11 residues. V lost 10 bases and J lost 6, with 9 bases in between.

This clone was detected only once. As DNA, the CDR3 is TGCGCCAGCAGCCAAGGCACCGGGACAGATAATGAAAAACTGTTTTTT. Its translation is CASSQGTGTDNEKLFF. The genes are TRBV4-3 and TRBJ1-4, with 7 bases fitting TRBD1. CDR1 LGHNA and CDR2 YSLEER come from the germline V gene. The CDR3 consists of 16 residues. V dropped 1 base and J dropped 4; count of bases not matched to a gene: 6.

The chain has TRBV11-1 and TRBJ2-6; D is undetermined. This CDR3 is built from 16 residues. Germline loops: CDR1 SGHAT, CDR2 FQDESV (reference sequence). The V and J ends lost 1 base and 3 bases respectively, with 10 bases between them. The CDR3 is CASSLVVSLGANVLTF. The CDR3 DNA follows: TGTGCCAGCAGCTTAGTGGTGTCTCTTGGGGCCAACGTCCTGACTTTC.

A single count supports this clone. The CDR3 DNA reads TGTGCCAGCAGCTCTTGGTTTCAGGGACAGGGAACTTTTGGGGCCAACGTCCTGACTTTC. Translated, it gives CASSSWFQGQGTFGANVLTF. The chain employs TRBV5-4 and TRBJ2-6, with 9 bases identical to TRBD1. CDR3 length: 20 residues. The germline V gene encodes CDR1 SGHNT and CDR2 YYREEE (reference sequence). V lost 3 bases to trimming and J lost 3 bases; unmatched junction nucleotides: 16.

The rearrangement uses TRBV28 and TRBJ2-1; D not resolved. The length of the CDR3 is 15 residues. Germline lookup yields CDR1 MDHEN and CDR2 SYDVKM. The V end was cut by 8 bases, the J end by 0 bases, with 14 bases between. Written as DNA, the CDR3 is TGTGCCAGCTTTACGTTCGGCCTCTCCTACAATGAGCAGTTCTTC. Translated: CASFTFGLSYNEQFF.

Comment on this clone: A far larger clone is a single base away, which makes a read error likely. Other DNA sequences in this specimen translate into the identical CDR3. The chain is built from TRBV7-9 and TRBJ1-1; D not resolved. Trimming shortened V by 1 base and J by 0 bases, and 6 bases separated the two germline ends. Germline assignment: CDR1 SEHNR and CDR2 FQNEAQ (reference sequence). CDR3 size: 14 residues. The CDR3 region has the DNA TGTGCCAGCAGCTTAGAGGCTGTGAACACTGAAGCTTTCTTT. It codes for CASSLEAVNTEAFF.

The gene calls are TRBV14 and TRBJ2-5, with 8 bases that match TRBD1. Germline CDR1 reads SGHDN; CDR2 reads FVKESK. This CDR3 spans 17 amino acids. The V and J ends lost 4 bases and 3 bases, in that order; junction bases with no gene match: 13. CDR3 nucleotide sequence: TGTGCCAGCAGCCCGCAGGGGGCCGGTGTGGTGGAAGAGACCCAGTACTTC. This encodes CASSPQGAGVVEETQYF.

The genes are TRBV19 and TRBJ2-1, with 9 bases that match TRBD2. CDR3 length equals 16 residues. V lost 4 bases, J lost 3 bases, and 7 bases stayed unmatched. The germline gives CDR1 LNHDA, CDR2 SQIVND (reference sequence). This CDR3 reads CASSTVAGANYNEQFF. Written as DNA, the CDR3 is TGTGCCAGTAGTACCGTAGCGGGAGCAAACTACAATGAGCAGTTCTTC.

V usage is TRBV19 and J usage is TRBJ2-7; D not resolved. V shed 3 bases and J shed 0 bases, with 6 bases lying between them. From germline, CDR1 is LNHDA and CDR2 SQIVND (reference sequence). The CDR3 totals 13 residues. Here the CDR3 DNA reads TGTGCCAGTAGTATGAGCTTCTCCTACGAGCAGTACTTC. It translates to CASSMSFSYEQYF.